This entry features one TCR beta chain sequence. The antigen is unknown. Trimming took off 6 bases at V and 3 bases at J, with 20 bases between the two ends. The length of the CDR3 is 15 residues. From germline, CDR1 is DFQATT and CDR2 SNEGSKA (reference sequence). Patients chosen for sequencing had CD8+CD57+ cells that had expanded, as shown by flow cytometry. All participating patients were living with severe acquired aplastic anemia. This sample is drawn from a study of CD8+CD57+ T cells in acquired aplastic anemia. At the level of the study: Mean DNA quantity obtained from sorted CD4+ and CD8+ cells was 2.5 to 4 ug. Findings and caveats of the study: There were some 27 CD8+ CDR3 sequences that occurred in both patients and controls. For CD8+ Simpson's diversity, patients and controls showed no significant difference.

Using genomic DNA as the template, TCR beta VDJ and CDR3 profiling was carried out. TCRdb itself ran the reads through MiXCR, one entry per CDR3 protein. The sample yields about 98,000 distinct CDR3 sequences, 55% to 80% seen once. The sample was sorted CD4+, CD8+, or CD8+CD57+ T cells (not recorded which) from PBMCs. The clonotype originates from a human donor with aplastic anemia. The rearrangement joins TRBV20-1 to TRBJ2-5, with a tentative D call TRBD2 (5 bases). The CDR3 nucleotides are TGCAGTGCCCGGAGGATAAGCGGTGGGAAAGAGACCCAGTACTTC. It specifies CSARRISGGKETQYF.